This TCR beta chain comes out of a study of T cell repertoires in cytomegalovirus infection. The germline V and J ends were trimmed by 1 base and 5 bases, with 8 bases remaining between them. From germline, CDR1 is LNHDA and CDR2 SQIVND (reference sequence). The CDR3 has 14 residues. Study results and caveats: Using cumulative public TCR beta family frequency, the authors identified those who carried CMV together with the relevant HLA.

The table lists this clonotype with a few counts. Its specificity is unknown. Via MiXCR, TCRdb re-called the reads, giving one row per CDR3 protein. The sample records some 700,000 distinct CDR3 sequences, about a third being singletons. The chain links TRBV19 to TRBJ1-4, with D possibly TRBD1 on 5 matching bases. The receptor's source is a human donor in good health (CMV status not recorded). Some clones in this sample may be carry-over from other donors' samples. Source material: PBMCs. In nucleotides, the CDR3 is TGTGCCAGTAGTATAGGACAGAACAATGAAAAACTGTTTTTT. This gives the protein CASSIGQNNEKLFF.